The rows below give T cell receptor beta chains drawn from one sample of a study of blood T cell repertoires in COVID-19. Generated by immunoSEQ multiplex PCR, the TCRdb table keeps only in-frame clones and is missing some. The sample comprises approximately 66,000 clones, roughly 90% of which are singletons, and less than 1.5% rests with the top ten. Sequenced input: peripheral blood. The receptors derive from a man aged 55 to 70 with acute or convalescent COVID-19. Each CDR3 is given without its conserved first and last residue. Fields, in order: J gene, V gene, CDR3 protein.

J gene: TRBJ1-5; V gene: TRBV19; CDR3 protein: ASAVNGQVNQPQH
J gene: TRBJ1-1; V gene: TRBV5-4; CDR3 protein: ASTTNSRSTEAF
J gene: TRBJ2-3; V gene: TRBV7-3; CDR3 protein: ASSFTGGDTDTQY
J gene: TRBJ1-1; V gene: TRBV27; CDR3 protein: ASSLVSRGGRGRLGNTEAF
J gene: TRBJ1-2; V gene: TRBV6-5; CDR3 protein: ASLTGGTNYGYT
J gene: TRBJ1-1; V gene: TRBV29-1; CDR3 protein: SGYTGFSGTEAF
J gene: TRBJ2-7; V gene: TRBV5-1; CDR3 protein: ASSHQVGSYEQY
J gene: TRBJ2-3; V gene: TRBV7-9; CDR3 protein: ASSAGRRGGTDTQY
J gene: TRBJ2-7; V gene: TRBV19; CDR3 protein: ASKDPGKVEQY
J gene: TRBJ1-2; V gene: TRBV7-9; CDR3 protein: ASSLGDQGYT
J gene: TRBJ1-4; V gene: TRBV5-1; CDR3 protein: ASSLAPKSRTTNEKLF
J gene: TRBJ1-1; V gene: TRBV24-1; CDR3 protein: ATNRLDLNTEAF
J gene: TRBJ1-1; V gene: TRBV12-3/TRBV12-4; CDR3 protein: ASRVGQNTEAF
J gene: TRBJ1-6; V gene: TRBV30; CDR3 protein: AWREGGADSPLH
J gene: TRBJ1-6; V gene: TRBV19; CDR3 protein: ASSITVQGAWGSPLH
J gene: TRBJ1-1; V gene: TRBV7-2; CDR3 protein: ASSSPGQGYTEAF
J gene: TRBJ1-1; V gene: TRBV9; CDR3 protein: ASSVVSGNTEAF
J gene: TRBJ1-2; V gene: TRBV13; CDR3 protein: ASSFGSRRLTNYGYT
J gene: TRBJ2-7; V gene: TRBV5-6; CDR3 protein: ASSFPNSGLGNYEQY
J gene: TRBJ1-2; V gene: TRBV9; CDR3 protein: ASSAAGTGSPYGYT
J gene: TRBJ1-3; V gene: TRBV7-6; CDR3 protein: ASSEGPFNTIY
J gene: TRBJ2-3; V gene: TRBV7-3; CDR3 protein: ASSLRGSHTDTQY
J gene: TRBJ1-1; V gene: TRBV4-1; CDR3 protein: ASSQDPGWPNTEAF
J gene: TRBJ2-2; V gene: TRBV5-1; CDR3 protein: ASSLFLVSSGELF
J gene: TRBJ2-7; V gene: TRBV7-9; CDR3 protein: ASSPGLPAYEQY
J gene: TRBJ2-6; V gene: TRBV5-6; CDR3 protein: ASSFRDSGANVLT
J gene: TRBJ2-1; V gene: TRBV9; CDR3 protein: ASSLSGGTNEQF
J gene: TRBJ1-4; V gene: TRBV3-1/TRBV3-2; CDR3 protein: ASSQEVGGPLEKLF
J gene: TRBJ1-2; V gene: TRBV18; CDR3 protein: ASSPSRADGYT
J gene: TRBJ2-2; V gene: TRBV7-8; CDR3 protein: ASRTGGGGTGELF
J gene: TRBJ1-3; V gene: TRBV7-2; CDR3 protein: ASKGGGNTIY
J gene: TRBJ2-2; V gene: TRBV6-1; CDR3 protein: ASSEIPGRPGELF
J gene: TRBJ2-1; V gene: TRBV2; CDR3 protein: ASSERGTGTYNEQF
J gene: TRBJ1-2; V gene: TRBV5-4; CDR3 protein: ASSLRGSYGYT
J gene: TRBJ2-3; V gene: TRBV7-2; CDR3 protein: ASSLDRGTTDTQY
J gene: TRBJ2-5; V gene: TRBV9; CDR3 protein: ASSVTDTLTSRETQY
J gene: TRBJ2-1; V gene: TRBV4-1; CDR3 protein: ASSPTGGTGGWNEQF
J gene: TRBJ2-3; V gene: TRBV5-1; CDR3 protein: ASSSRPGDTQY
J gene: TRBJ2-7; V gene: TRBV19; CDR3 protein: ASSATGTGTPYEQY
J gene: TRBJ2-1; V gene: TRBV7-9; CDR3 protein: ASTPRETYNEQF
J gene: TRBJ2-5; V gene: TRBV19; CDR3 protein: ASSIRVWETQY
J gene: TRBJ1-2; V gene: TRBV6-6; CDR3 protein: ASNPGGLLYGYT
J gene: TRBJ2-7; V gene: TRBV3-1/TRBV3-2; CDR3 protein: ASSQEVDREY
J gene: TRBJ1-4; V gene: TRBV24-1; CDR3 protein: ATSEGLNEKLF
J gene: TRBJ1-1; V gene: TRBV19; CDR3 protein: ASRYFTANTEAF
J gene: TRBJ1-4; V gene: TRBV18; CDR3 protein: ASSPGLNEKLF
J gene: TRBJ1-4; V gene: TRBV7-9; CDR3 protein: ASRSRGLNEKLF
J gene: TRBJ2-1; V gene: TRBV5-1; CDR3 protein: ASSLTSGGVNEQF
J gene: TRBJ2-4; V gene: TRBV30; CDR3 protein: AWSTGPIGRSDIQY
J gene: TRBJ1-2; V gene: TRBV30; CDR3 protein: AWRDRVFYGYT
J gene: TRBJ2-2; V gene: TRBV2; CDR3 protein: ASRLQGTGELF
J gene: TRBJ2-2; V gene: TRBV30; CDR3 protein: AWHQGDSNTGELF
J gene: TRBJ2-2; V gene: TRBV3-1/TRBV3-2; CDR3 protein: ASSHPKPGTSGTGELF
J gene: TRBJ1-2; V gene: TRBV24-1; CDR3 protein: ATSEQSEGYT
J gene: TRBJ1-1; V gene: TRBV30; CDR3 protein: AWNREEYTEAF
J gene: TRBJ1-1; V gene: TRBV7-6; CDR3 protein: ASSLTGYMNTEAF
J gene: TRBJ1-1; V gene: TRBV19; CDR3 protein: ASSTGQGQFRTEAF
J gene: TRBJ2-7; V gene: TRBV6-2/TRBV6-3; CDR3 protein: ASSYGQSYEQY
J gene: TRBJ2-3; V gene: TRBV2; CDR3 protein: ASSARRVGTDTQY
J gene: TRBJ2-7; V gene: TRBV21-1; CDR3 protein: ASSKFGEQY